In its sample, the clone carrying this T cell receptor (beta chain) was seen a few times. Its target is not known. The CDR3 totals 15 residues. The V end was cut by 3 bases, the J end by 5 bases, with 17 bases between. CDR1 and CDR2 from the germline V gene are MDHEN and SYDVKM. Ranging in age from about 6 to 95, the donors were healthy Caucasian individuals from Russia. Total RNA was extracted at no less than 6 micrograms per sample. Using a J-beta primer mix together with a sample-barcoded 5' primer, a second PCR was run for roughly 7 to 11 cycles. Sequencing of every sample gave 2.5 million or more CDR3-containing paired-end reads. TCRdb called the 5' RACE reads again in MiXCR, with one record for every CDR3 protein. This sample has some 920,000 distinct CDR3 sequences; just over 50% occur once, and the top ten carry 20% to 25%. The sample originates from a study of blood T cells in healthy people across ages.

The study, taken as a whole, reports: Researchers judged that diversity estimates from one million T cells fell short of true values.

The receptor's source is a woman in her sixties in good health. The chain couples TRBV28 to TRBJ2-7; D is possibly TRBD1 or TRBD2 (5 bases each). The specimen was blood. The CDR3 here is CASSFRVTEGDEQYF. CDR3 sequence (DNA): TGTGCCAGCAGTTTTCGGGTGACAGAGGGCGACGAGCAGTACTTC. The variable domain in full, completed from reference TRBV28 and TRBJ2-7, reads DVKVTQSSRYLVKRTGEKVFLECVQDMDHENMFWYRQDPGLGLRLIYFSYDVKMKEKGDIPEGYSVSREKKERFSLILESASTNQTSMYLCASSFRVTEGDEQYFGPGTRLTVT.